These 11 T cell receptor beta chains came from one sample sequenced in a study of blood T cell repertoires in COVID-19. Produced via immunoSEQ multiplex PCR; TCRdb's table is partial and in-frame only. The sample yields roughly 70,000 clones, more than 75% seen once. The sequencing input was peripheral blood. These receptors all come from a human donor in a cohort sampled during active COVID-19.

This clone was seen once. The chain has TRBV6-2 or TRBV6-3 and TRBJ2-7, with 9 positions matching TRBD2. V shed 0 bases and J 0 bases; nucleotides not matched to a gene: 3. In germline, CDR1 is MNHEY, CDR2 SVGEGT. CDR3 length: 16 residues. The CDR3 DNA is TGTGCCAGCAGTTACTCGGTGCGGGAGGGCTCCTACGAGCAGTACGTC. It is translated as CASSYSVREGSYEQYV.

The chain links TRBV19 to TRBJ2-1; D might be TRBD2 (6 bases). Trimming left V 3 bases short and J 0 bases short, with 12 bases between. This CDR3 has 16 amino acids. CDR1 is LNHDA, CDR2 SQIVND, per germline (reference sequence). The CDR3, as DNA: TGTGCCAGTAGTATTGACGGGAGTGGCTCCTACAATGAGCAGTTCTTC. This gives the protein CASSIDGSGSYNEQFF. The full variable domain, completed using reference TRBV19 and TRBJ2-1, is DGGITQSPKYLFRKEGQNVTLSCEQNLNHDAMYWYRQDPGQGLRLIYYSQIVNDFQKGDIAEGYSVSREKKESFPLTVTSAQKNPTAFYLCASSIDGSGSYNEQFFGPGTRLTVL.

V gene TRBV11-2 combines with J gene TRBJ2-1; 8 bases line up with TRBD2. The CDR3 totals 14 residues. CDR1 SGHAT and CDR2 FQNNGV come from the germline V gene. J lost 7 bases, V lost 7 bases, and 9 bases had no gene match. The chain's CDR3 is CASNPPGGPNEQFF. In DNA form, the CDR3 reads TGTGCCAGCAACCCCCCGGGAGGGCCGAATGAGCAGTTCTTC.

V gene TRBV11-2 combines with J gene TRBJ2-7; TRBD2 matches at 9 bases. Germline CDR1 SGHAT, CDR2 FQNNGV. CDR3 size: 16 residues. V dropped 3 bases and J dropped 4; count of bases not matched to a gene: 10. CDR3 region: CASSLGETSGVYEQYV. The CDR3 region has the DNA TGTGCCAGCAGCTTGGGGGAGACTAGCGGAGTATACGAGCAGTACGTC.

The CDR3 DNA follows: TGCAGCGTCGCGGGACAGGGAATCGGAAACACCATATATTTT. It yields the protein CSVAGQGIGNTIYF. The chain links TRBV29-1 to TRBJ1-3, with 9 nucleotides matching TRBD1. Per the germline V gene, CDR1 is SQVTM and CDR2 is ANQGSEA. The CDR3 has 14 residues. Trimming cost V 6 bases and J 4 bases; bases outside gene matches: 7.

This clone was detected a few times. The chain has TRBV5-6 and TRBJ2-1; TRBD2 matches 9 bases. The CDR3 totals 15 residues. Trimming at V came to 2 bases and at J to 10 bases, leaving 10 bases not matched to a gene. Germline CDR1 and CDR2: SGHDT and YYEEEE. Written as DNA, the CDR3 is TGTGCCAGCAGCTTCTCAGCGGGAGGTGTTAACGAGCAGTTCTTC. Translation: CASSFSAGGVNEQFF.

As DNA, the CDR3 is TGTGCCACCAGCTCATCGGACAACTCCTACAATGAGCAGTTCTTC. Its translation: CATSSSDNSYNEQFF. The V call is TRBV24-1, the J call TRBJ2-1; TRBD1 might be the D (5 bases). The CDR3 has 15 residues. The germline V gene encodes CDR1 KGHDR and CDR2 SFDVKD. Trimming removed 7 bases at V and 0 bases at J, with 12 bases between.

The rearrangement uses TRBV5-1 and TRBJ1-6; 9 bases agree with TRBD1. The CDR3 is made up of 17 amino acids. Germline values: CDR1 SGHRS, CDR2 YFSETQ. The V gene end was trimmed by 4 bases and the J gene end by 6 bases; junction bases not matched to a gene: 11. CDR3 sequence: CASSPHLRGQGNSPLHF. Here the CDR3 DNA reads TGCGCCAGCAGCCCACACCTACGGGGACAGGGTAATTCACCCCTCCACTTT.

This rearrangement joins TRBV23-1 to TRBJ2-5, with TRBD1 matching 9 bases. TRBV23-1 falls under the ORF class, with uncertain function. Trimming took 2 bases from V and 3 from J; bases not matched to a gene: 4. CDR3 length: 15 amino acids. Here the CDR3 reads CASSQHRDREETQYF. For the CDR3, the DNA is TGCGCCAGCAGTCAACACCGGGACAGGGAAGAGACCCAGTACTTC.

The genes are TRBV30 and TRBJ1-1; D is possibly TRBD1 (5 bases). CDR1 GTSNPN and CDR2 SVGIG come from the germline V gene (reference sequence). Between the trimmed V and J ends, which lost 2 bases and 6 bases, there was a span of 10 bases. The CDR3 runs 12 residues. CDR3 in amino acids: CAWSPEGAEAFF. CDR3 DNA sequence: TGTGCCTGGAGTCCCGAAGGGGCTGAAGCTTTCTTT.

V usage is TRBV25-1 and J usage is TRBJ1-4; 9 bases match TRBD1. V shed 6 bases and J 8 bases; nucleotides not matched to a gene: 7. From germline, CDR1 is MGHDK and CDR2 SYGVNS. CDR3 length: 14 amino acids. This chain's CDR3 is CASRPGQGVEKLFF. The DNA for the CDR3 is TGTGCCAGCAGACCGGGACAGGGTGTCGAAAAACTGTTTTTT.